Listed below are T cell receptor beta chains from one sample, sequenced in a study of CD8 T cells in Susac syndrome. In TCRdb, the immunoSEQ multiplex PCR reads were re-called with MiXCR into one record per CDR3 protein. Among some 300,000 distinct CDR3 sequences listed, around 84% were seen once. Material for sequencing was CD8+ T cells from PBMCs. These receptors came from a human donor with multiple sclerosis. Both conserved end residues are trimmed from each CDR3.

>TRBJ2-4|TRBV25-1
ASTGGSPKNIQY
>TRBJ2-1|TRBV29-1
SVEDRSGRAGVTYNEQF
>TRBJ1-2|TRBV9
ASNNRVYGYT
>TRBJ2-7|TRBV12-3/TRBV12-4
ASSSTTPIYEQY
>TRBJ2-1|TRBV6-5
ASSYSPGQGANEQF
>TRBJ2-7|TRBV7-6
ASSILESYEQY
>TRBJ2-3|TRBV9
ASSERPSTDTQY
>TRBJ2-6|TRBV9
ASSVGGSGSSSGANVLT
>TRBJ2-5|TRBV28
ASKGGSLYQETQY
>TRBJ2-7|TRBV13
ASSLGSGPSYEQY
>TRBJ1-1|TRBV5-4
ASSSLGGRMNTEAF
>TRBJ1-2|TRBV12-3/TRBV12-4
ASRPPQVLYGYT
>TRBJ2-4|TRBV9
ASSGLAGGLGNIQY
>TRBJ2-5|TRBV7-9
ASSPGRSRSATQY
>TRBJ2-7|TRBV28
ASSLKKAGRYEQC
>TRBJ2-1|TRBV25-1
ASSESQGRDNEQF
>TRBJ1-2|TRBV12-5
ASGSPQASYGYT
>TRBJ2-5|TRBV6-5
ASSYAGLAGPSGETQY
>TRBJ1-1|TRBV27
ASLRAGVRNTEAF
>TRBJ1-2|TRBV10-2
ASSEYRSYGYT
>TRBJ1-2|TRBV25-1
ASSAGFVNGYT
>TRBJ2-3|TRBV7-8
ASSVLAGGLDTQY
>TRBJ2-2|TRBV6-1
ASTSRGETGELF
>TRBJ1-2|TRBV2
ASSATLFGVTYGYT
>TRBJ2-1|TRBV27
ASSSTGLYNEQF
>TRBJ1-2|TRBV5-5
ASSLDVGSYGYT
>TRBJ2-7|TRBV7-3
ASSFKGLAGVDEQY
>TRBJ2-6|TRBV13
ASSLGQVPSGANVLT
>TRBJ2-1|TRBV28
ASTKNSREYNEQF
>TRBJ2-6|TRBV12-3/TRBV12-4
ASSIGPGANVLT
>TRBJ1-1|TRBV4-1
ASTQRFSGSEAF
>TRBJ1-5|TRBV27
ASSLNDNQPQH
>TRBJ2-5|TRBV29-1
SVVKGGTQY